The 10 T cell receptor beta chains in this list originate from one sample, sequenced in a study of cytotoxic CD8 clonotypes in ibrutinib-treated CLL. Measured with immunoSEQ multiplex PCR; TCRdb has only the in-frame clones, and not every one. This sample yields over 95,000 clones, of which about 58% are seen a single time; roughly 35% belongs to the top ten. Sequencing used PBMCs, obtained after 24 months of ibrutinib treatment. All receptors come from a human donor with chronic lymphocytic leukemia.

This clone was detected only a few times. The chain links TRBV7-6 to TRBJ1-4; 10 nucleotides agree with TRBD1. CDR1 and CDR2 (germline): SGHVS, FNYEAQ. V shed 5 bases, J shed 8 bases, and the junction held 5 bases outside the gene matches. The CDR3 length is 14 residues. The CDR3 spells CASSQGQGTEKLFF. The CDR3 DNA reads TGTGCCAGCAGCCAGGGACAGGGGACGGAAAAACTGTTTTTT.

This clone has only a few counts. The CDR3 sequence: CASSLGDRPYGYTF. The CDR3 DNA reads as TGCGCCAGCAGCTTGGGGGACAGGCCCTATGGCTACACCTTC. The genes are TRBV5-1 and TRBJ1-2; 8 bases are shared with TRBD1. V was pared by 0 bases and J by 4 bases, with 2 bases of the junction left unmatched. The V gene's germline CDR1 is SGHRS and CDR2 YFSETQ. The CDR3 has 14 residues.

The rearrangement joins TRBV18 to TRBJ2-5; TRBD2 aligns across 11 bases. Germline trimming cut 3 bases from V and 3 bases from J; bases unmatched to any gene: 3. This CDR3 region has 15 residues. The V gene's germline CDR1 is KGHSH and CDR2 LQKENI. The CDR3 is CASSPLSGGEETQYF. The CDR3 DNA reads as TGTGCCAGCTCACCTCTTAGCGGGGGGGAAGAGACCCAGTACTTC.

The rearrangement joins TRBV5-5 to TRBJ2-7; possibly TRBD1 for D (6 bases). The CDR3 runs to 15 residues. V lost 4 bases, J lost 4 bases, and 18 bases lay in between. The germline V gene encodes CDR1 SGHKS and CDR2 YYEKEE (reference sequence). DNA of the CDR3: TGTGCCAGCAGCACACTACAGGGTTTTGCTTACGAGCAGTACTTC. It is translated as CASSTLQGFAYEQYF.

A single count supports this clone. The chain has TRBV23-1 and TRBJ1-5; TRBD1 agrees at 7 bases. TRBV23-1 is given ORF status, its function remaining uncertain. The CDR3 consists of 16 residues. V trimming: 0 bases; J trimming: 6 bases; junction bases outside the gene matches: 8. The CDR3 here is CASSQSRQGGGQPQHF. CDR3 nucleotide sequence: TGCGCCAGCAGTCAATCGAGGCAGGGGGGAGGTCAGCCCCAGCATTTT.

This clone appeared a few times. The CDR3 loop reads CASSLRMSSYEQYF. CDR3 DNA: TGTGCCAGCAGCCTGAGAATGTCCTCCTACGAGCAGTACTTC. The J gene is TRBJ2-7, the V gene TRBV6-5; D is ambiguous. The CDR3 totals 14 residues. The V gene's germline CDR1 is MNHEY and CDR2 SVGAGI. Trimming removed 6 bases from V and 0 bases from J, with 12 bases in between.

The CDR3 nucleotides are TGTGCCAGCAGCCAAGCTAGCGGGTCATCCTACGAGCAGTACTTC. Amino acid sequence: CASSQASGSSYEQYF. The V call is TRBV4-2, the J call TRBJ2-7, with 8 bases identical to TRBD2. The germline gives CDR1 LGHNA, CDR2 YNFKEQ. V lost 1 base to trimming and J lost 1 base; unmatched junction nucleotides: 3. This CDR3 is built from 15 residues.

The V gene is TRBV30, the J gene TRBJ2-3; TRBD2 matches at 9 bases. The CDR3 length is 14 residues. CDR1 is GTSNPN, CDR2 SVGIG, per germline (reference sequence). With 4 bases clipped from V and 8 bases from J, the junction kept 10 bases outside the gene matches. Here the CDR3 reads CAWTRGGGGGTQYF. The DNA for the CDR3 is TGTGCCTGGACTCGAGGCGGGGGGGGCGGTACGCAGTATTTT.

Here the CDR3 reads CASSLEGRRGNEQFF. The CDR3, as DNA: TGTGCCAGCAGCTTAGAAGGCCGGCGGGGCAATGAGCAGTTCTTC. The chain links TRBV7-2 to TRBJ2-1, with D possibly TRBD2 on 6 matching bases. Germline CDR1 and CDR2: SGHTA and FQGNSA. The CDR3 contains 15 residues. Trimming cost V 1 base and J 6 bases, with 13 bases left between them.

The chain links TRBV30 to TRBJ1-6; unclear D gene. CDR1 is GTSNPN and CDR2 is SVGIG in the germline V gene (reference sequence). V lost 0 bases, J lost 4 bases, and 13 bases lay in between. CDR3 length equals 16 residues. The CDR3 sequence: CAWSVQWSLYNSPLHF. The CDR3, as DNA: TGTGCCTGGAGTGTACAGTGGTCACTTTATAATTCACCCCTCCACTTT.